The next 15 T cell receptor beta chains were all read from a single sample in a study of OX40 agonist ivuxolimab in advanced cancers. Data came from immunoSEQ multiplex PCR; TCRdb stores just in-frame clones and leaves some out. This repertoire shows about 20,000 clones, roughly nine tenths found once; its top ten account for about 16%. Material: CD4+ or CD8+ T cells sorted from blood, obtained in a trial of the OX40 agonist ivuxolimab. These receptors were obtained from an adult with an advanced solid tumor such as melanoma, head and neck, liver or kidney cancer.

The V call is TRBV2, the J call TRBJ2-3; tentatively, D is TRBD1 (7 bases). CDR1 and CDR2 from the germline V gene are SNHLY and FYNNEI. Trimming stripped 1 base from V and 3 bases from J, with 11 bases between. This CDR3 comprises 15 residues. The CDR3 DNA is TGTGCCAGCAGTGAAGGCAGGGGGAGGACAGATACGCAGTATTTT. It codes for CASSEGRGRTDTQYF. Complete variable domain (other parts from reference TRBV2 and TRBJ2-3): EPEVTQTPSHQVTQMGQEVILRCVPISNHLYFYWYRQILGQKVEFLVSFYNNEISEKSEIFDDQFSVERPDGSNFTLKIRSTKLEDSAMYFCASSEGRGRTDTQYFGPGTRLTVL.

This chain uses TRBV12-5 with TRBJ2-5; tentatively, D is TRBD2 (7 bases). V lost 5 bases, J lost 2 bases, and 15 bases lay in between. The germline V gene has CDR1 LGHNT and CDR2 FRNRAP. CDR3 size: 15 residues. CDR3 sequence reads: CASGAGAVGQETQYF. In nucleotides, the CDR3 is TGTGCTAGTGGTGCGGGGGCGGTGGGGCAAGAGACCCAGTACTTC.

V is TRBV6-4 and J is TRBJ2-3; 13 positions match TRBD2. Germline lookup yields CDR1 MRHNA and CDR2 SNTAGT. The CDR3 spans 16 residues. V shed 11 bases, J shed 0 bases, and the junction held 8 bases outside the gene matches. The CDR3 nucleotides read TGTGCCTCCGGGACTAGCGGGGTACTTAGCACAGATACGCAGTATTTT. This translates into CASGTSGVLSTDTQYF.

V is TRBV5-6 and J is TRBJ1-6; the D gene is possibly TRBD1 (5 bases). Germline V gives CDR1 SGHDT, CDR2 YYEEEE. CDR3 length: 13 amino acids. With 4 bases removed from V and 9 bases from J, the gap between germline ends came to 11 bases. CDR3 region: CASSGRESSPLHF. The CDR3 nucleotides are TGTGCCAGCAGCGGCAGGGAAAGTTCACCCCTCCACTTT.

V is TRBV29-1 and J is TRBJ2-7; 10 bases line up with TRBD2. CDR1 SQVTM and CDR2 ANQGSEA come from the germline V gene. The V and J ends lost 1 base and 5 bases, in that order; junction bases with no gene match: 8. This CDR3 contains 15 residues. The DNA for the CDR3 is TGCAGCGTTGAAGGCTCTAGCGGGAGCTTCGACGAGCAGTACTTC. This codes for CSVEGSSGSFDEQYF.

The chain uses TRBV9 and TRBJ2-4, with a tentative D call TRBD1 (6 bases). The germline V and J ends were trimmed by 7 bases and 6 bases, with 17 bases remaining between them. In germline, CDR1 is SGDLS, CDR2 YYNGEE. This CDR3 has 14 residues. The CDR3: CASGPMGAGNIQYF. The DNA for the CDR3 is TGTGCCAGCGGTCCCATGGGGGCGGGAAACATTCAGTACTTC. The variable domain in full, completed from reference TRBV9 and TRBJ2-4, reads DSGVTQTPKHLITATGQRVTLRCSPRSGDLSVYWYQQSLDQGLQFLIQYYNGEERAKGNILERFSAQQFPDLHSELNLSSLELGDSALYFCASGPMGAGNIQYFGAGTRLSVL.

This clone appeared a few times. The CDR3 is CASRSEKDRAANTGELFF. CDR3 DNA: TGCGCCAGCAGGTCGGAAAAGGACAGAGCAGCGAACACCGGGGAGCTGTTTTTT. V is TRBV5-1 and J is TRBJ2-2; D is perhaps TRBD1 (6 bases). Trimming shortened V by 5 bases and J by 0 bases, and 20 bases separated the two germline ends. This CDR3 is 18 amino acids long. Germline loops: CDR1 SGHRS, CDR2 YFSETQ. Supplemented by reference TRBV5-1 and TRBJ2-2, the full variable domain reads KAGVTQTPRYLIKTRGQQVTLSCSPISGHRSVSWYQQTPGQGLQFLFEYFSETQRNKGNFPGRFSGRQFSNSRSEMNVSTLELGDSALYLCASRSEKDRAANTGELFFGEGSRLTVL.

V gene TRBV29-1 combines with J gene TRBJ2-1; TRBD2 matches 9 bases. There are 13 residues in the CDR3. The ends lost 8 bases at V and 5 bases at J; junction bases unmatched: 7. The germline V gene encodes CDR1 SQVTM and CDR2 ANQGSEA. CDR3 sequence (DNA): TGCAGCCATTTAGCGGGAGCTAACAATGAGCAGTTCTTC. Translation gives CSHLAGANNEQFF.

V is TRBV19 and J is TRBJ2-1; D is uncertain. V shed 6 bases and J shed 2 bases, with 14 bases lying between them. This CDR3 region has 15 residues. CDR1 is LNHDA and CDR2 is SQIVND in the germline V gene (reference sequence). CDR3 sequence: CASRKAVQTYNEQFF. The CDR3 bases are TGTGCCAGTAGAAAGGCGGTCCAAACCTACAATGAGCAGTTCTTC.

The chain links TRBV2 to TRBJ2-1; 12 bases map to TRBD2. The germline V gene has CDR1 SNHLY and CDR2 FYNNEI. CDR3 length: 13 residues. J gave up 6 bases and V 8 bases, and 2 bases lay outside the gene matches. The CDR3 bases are TGTGCCAGCGGACTAGCGGGGCCCAATGAGCAGTTCTTC. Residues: CASGLAGPNEQFF.

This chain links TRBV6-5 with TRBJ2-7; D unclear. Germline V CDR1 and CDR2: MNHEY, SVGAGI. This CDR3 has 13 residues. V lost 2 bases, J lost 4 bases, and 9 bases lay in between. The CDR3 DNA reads TGTGCCAGCAGTTACCCCGGCAGGTACGAGCAGTACTTC. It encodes CASSYPGRYEQYF.

The CDR3, as DNA: TGTGCCAGCAGCGGCGGGGGGTACCAAGAGACCCAGTACTTC. Its translation: CASSGGGYQETQYF. The genes are TRBV11-3 and TRBJ2-5; 8 bases map to TRBD2. The ends lost 5 bases at V and 0 bases at J; junction bases unmatched: 2. Germline V gene lookup returns CDR1 SGHNT and CDR2 YENEEA. The CDR3 spans 14 residues. The whole variable domain, remainder taken from reference TRBV11-3 and TRBJ2-5, is EAGVVQSPRYKIIEKKQPVAFWCNPISGHNTLYWYLQNLGQGPELLIRYENEEAVDDSQLPKDRFSAERLKGVDSTLKIQPAELGDSAVYLCASSGGGYQETQYFGPGTRLLVL.

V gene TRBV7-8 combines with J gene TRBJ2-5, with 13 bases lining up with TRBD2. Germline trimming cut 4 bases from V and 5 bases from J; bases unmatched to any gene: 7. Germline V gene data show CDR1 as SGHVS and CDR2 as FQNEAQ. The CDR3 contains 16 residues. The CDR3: CASSSRTSGGEETQYF. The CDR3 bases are TGTGCCAGCAGCTCCCGGACTAGCGGGGGCGAGGAGACCCAGTACTTC.

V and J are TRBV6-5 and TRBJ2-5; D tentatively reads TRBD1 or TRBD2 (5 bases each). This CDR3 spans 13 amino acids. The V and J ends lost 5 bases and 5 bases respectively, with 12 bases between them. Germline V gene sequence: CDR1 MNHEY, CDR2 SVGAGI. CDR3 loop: CASSPPGTETQYF. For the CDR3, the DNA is TGTGCCAGCAGTCCCCCAGGGACGGAGACCCAGTACTTC.

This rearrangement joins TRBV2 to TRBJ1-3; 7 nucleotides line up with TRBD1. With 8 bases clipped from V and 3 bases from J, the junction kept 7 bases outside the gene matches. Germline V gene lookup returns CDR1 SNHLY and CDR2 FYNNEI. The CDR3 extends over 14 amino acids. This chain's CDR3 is CASFDRVDGNTIYF. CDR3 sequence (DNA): TGTGCCAGCTTCGACAGGGTTGATGGAAACACCATATATTTT.